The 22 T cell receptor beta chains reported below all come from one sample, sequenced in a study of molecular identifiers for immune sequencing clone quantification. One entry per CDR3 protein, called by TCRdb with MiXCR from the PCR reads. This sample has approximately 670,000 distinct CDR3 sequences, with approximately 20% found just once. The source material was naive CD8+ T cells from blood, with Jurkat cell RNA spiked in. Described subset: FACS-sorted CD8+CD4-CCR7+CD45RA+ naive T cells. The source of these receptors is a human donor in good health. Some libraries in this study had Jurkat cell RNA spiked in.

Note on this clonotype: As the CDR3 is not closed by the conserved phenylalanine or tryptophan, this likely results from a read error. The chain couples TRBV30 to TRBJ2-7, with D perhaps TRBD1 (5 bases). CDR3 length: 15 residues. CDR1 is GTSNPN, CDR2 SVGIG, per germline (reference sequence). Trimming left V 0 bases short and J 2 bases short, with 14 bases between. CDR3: CAWSVFRGATYEQYL. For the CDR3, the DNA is TGTGCCTGGAGTGTTTTTAGGGGTGCTACCTACGAGCAGTACCTC.

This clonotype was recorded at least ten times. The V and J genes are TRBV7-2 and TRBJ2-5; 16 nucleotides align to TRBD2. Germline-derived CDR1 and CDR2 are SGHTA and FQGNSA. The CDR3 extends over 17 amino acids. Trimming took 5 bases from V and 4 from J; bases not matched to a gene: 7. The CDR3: CASSLGTSGGATETQYF. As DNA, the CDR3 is TGTGCCAGCAGCCTAGGGACTAGCGGGGGGGCCACAGAGACCCAGTACTTC.

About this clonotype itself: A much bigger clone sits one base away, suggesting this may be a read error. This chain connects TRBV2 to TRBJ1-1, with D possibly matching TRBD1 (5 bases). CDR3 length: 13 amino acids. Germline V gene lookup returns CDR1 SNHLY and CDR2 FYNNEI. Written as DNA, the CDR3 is TGTGCCAGGAGAGGACGGGGGAACACTGAAGCTTCCTTT. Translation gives CARRGRGNTEASF.

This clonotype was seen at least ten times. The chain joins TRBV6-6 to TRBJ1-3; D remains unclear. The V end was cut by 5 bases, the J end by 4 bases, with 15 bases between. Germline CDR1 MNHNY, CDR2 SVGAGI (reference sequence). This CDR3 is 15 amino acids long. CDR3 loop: CASSVSWPSGNTIYF. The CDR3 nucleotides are TGTGCCAGCAGTGTCAGTTGGCCCTCCGGAAACACCATATATTTT.

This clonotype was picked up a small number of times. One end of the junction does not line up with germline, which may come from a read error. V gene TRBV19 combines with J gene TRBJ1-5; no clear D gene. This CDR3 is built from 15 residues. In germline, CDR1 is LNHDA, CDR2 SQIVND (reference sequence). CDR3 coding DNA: TGTGCCAGTATCCTCGCCCCCGATAGCAGTCAGCCCCAGCATTTT. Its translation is CASILAPDSSQPQHF.

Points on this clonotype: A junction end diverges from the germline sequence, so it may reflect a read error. The CDR3 is CASSPGTALGEQHF. The CDR3 bases are TGTGCCAGCAGTCCAGGGACCGCCTTGGGGGAGCAGCACTTC. The chain links TRBV27 to TRBJ2-7, with D possibly called TRBD1 or TRBD2 (5 bases each). The CDR3 covers 14 residues. The germline V gene encodes CDR1 MNHEY and CDR2 SMNVEV (reference sequence).

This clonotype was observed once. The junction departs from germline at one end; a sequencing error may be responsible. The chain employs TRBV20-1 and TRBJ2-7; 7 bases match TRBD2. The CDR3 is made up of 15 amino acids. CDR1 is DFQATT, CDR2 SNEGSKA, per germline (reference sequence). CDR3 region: CSARDPTTSSYERYF. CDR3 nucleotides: TGCAGTGCTAGAGACCCCACGACTAGCTCCTACGAGCGGTACTTC.

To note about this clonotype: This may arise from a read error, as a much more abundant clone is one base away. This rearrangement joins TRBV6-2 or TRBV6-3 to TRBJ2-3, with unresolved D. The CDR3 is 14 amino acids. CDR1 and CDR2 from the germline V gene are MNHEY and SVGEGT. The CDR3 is CAGRMWESVDTQYF. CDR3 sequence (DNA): TGTGCCGGCAGGATGTGGGAAAGCGTGGATACGCAGTATTTT.

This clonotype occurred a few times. CDR3 coding DNA: TGCAGCGTTGACGACGGGGGGTCCCCCTACAATGAGCAGTTCTTC. Protein: CSVDDGGSPYNEQFF. The genes are TRBV29-1 and TRBJ2-1; 7 nucleotides agree with TRBD2. The germline V gene encodes CDR1 SQVTM and CDR2 ANQGSEA. V shed 3 bases and J 2 bases; nucleotides not matched to a gene: 7. This CDR3 is built from 15 residues.

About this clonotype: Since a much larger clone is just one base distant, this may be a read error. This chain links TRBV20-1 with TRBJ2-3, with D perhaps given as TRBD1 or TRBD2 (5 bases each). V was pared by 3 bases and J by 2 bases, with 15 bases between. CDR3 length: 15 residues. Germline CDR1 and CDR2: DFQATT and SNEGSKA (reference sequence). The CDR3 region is CSASQPGRITDTQYF. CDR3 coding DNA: TGCAGTGCTAGTCAACCGGGACGGATCACAGATACGCAGTATTTT.

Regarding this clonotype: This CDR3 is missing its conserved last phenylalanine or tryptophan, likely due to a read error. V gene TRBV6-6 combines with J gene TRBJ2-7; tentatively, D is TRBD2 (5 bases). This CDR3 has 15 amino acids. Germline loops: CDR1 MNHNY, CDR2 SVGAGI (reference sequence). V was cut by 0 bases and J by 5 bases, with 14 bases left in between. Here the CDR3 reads CASSYSYAASNEQYL. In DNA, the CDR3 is TGTGCCAGCAGTTACTCTTATGCGGCTAGCAACGAGCAGTACCTC.

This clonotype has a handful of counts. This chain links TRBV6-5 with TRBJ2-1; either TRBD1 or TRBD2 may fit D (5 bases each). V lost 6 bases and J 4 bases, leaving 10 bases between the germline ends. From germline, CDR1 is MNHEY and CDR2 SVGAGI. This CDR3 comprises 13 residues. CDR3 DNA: TGTGCCAGCAGCAGCGGACATTACAATGAGCAGTTCTTC. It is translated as CASSSGHYNEQFF.

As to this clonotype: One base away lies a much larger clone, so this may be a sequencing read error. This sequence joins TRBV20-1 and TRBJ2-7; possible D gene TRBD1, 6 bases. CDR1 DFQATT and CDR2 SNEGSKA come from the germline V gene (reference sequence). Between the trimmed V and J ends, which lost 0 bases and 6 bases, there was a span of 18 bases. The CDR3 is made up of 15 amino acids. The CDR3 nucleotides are TGCAGTGCTAGAGATAGGGACACGATAAACTGCGAGCAGTACTTC. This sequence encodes CSARDRDTINCEQYF.

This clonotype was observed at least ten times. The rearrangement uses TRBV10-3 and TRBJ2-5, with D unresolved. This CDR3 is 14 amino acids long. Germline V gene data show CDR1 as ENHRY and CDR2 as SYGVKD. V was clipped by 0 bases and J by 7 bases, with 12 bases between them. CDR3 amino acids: CAISESAGLGTQYF. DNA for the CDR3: TGTGCCATCAGTGAGTCCGCAGGTCTTGGGACCCAGTACTTC.

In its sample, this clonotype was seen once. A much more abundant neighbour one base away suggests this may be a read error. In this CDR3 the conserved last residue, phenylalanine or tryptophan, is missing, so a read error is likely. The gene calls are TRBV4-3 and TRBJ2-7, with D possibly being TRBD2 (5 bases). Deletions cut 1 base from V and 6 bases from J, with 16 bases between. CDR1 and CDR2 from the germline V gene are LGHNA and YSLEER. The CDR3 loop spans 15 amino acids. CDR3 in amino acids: CASSQGTDPVVEQYS. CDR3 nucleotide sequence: TGCGCCAGCAGCCAAGGGACTGACCCCGTCGTCGAGCAGTACTCC.

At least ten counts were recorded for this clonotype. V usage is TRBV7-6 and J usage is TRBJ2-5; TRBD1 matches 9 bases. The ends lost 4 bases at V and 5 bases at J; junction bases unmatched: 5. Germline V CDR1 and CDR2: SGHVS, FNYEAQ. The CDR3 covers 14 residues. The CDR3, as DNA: TGTGCCAGCAGCTATAACAGGGGGCTGGAGACCCAGTACTTC. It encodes CASSYNRGLETQYF.

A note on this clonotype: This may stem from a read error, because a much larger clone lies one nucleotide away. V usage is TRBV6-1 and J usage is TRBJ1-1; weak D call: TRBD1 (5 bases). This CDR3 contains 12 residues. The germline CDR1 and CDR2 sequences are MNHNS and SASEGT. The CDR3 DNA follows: TGTGCCGGCAGGGAGGGGAACACTGAAGCTTTCTTT. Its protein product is CAGREGNTEAFF.

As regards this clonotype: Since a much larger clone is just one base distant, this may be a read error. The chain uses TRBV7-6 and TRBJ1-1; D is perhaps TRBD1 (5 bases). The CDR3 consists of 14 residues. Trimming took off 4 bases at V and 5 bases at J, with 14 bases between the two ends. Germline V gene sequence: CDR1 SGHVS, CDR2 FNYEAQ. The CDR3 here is CASSSLTVGTEAFF. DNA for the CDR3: TGTGCCAGCAGCTCACTGACAGTTGGAACTGAAGCTTTCTTT.

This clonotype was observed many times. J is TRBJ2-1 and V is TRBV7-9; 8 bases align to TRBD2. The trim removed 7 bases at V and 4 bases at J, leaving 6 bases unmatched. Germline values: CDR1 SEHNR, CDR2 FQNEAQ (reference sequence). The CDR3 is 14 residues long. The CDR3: CASTLSGTYNEQFF. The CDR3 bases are TGTGCCAGCACCCTTAGCGGGACTTACAATGAGCAGTTCTTC.

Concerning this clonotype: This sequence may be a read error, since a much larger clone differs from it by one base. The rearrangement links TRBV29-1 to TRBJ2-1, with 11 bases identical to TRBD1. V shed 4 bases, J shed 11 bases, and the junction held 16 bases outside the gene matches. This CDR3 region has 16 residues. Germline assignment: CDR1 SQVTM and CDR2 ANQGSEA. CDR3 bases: TGCAGCGTTGGTCTAACCCCGGACAGGGGGCTCGATAAGCAGTTCTTC. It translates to CSVGLTPDRGLDKQFF.

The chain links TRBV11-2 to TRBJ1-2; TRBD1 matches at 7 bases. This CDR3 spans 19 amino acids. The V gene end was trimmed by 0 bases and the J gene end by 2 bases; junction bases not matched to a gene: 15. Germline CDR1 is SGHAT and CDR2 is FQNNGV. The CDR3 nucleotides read TGTGCCAGCAGCTTAGATCTTTTCATAGGGACAGAAGGCAACTATGGCTACACCTTC. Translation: CASSLDLFIGTEGNYGYTF.

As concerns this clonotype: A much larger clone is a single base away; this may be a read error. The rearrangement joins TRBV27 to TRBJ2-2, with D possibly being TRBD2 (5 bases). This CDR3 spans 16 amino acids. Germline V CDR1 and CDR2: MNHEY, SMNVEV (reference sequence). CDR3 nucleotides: TGTGCCAGCAGTCCCCTTTATACCAGGAACACCGGGGAGCCGTTTTTT. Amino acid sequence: CASSPLYTRNTGEPFF.